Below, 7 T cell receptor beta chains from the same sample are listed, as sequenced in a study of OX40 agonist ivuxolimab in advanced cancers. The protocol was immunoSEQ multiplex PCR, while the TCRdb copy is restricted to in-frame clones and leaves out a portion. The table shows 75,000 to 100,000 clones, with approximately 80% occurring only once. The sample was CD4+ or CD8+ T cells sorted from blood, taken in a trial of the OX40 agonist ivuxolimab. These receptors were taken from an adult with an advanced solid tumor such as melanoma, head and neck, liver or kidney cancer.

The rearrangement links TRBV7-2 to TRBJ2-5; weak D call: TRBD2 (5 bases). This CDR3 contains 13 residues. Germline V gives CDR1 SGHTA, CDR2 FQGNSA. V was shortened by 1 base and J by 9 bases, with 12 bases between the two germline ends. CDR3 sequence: CASSLGLRGSQYF. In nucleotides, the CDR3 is TGTGCCAGCAGCTTAGGGCTTCGGGGTTCCCAGTACTTC.

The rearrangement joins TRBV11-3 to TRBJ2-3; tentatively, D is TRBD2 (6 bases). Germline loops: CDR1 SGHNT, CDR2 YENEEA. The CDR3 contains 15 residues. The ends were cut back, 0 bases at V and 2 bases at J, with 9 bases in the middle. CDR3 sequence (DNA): TGTGCCAGCAGCTTAGAGCGGGGACTCACAGATACGCAGTATTTT. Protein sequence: CASSLERGLTDTQYF.

The CDR3 loop reads CASSPDMTRSNEQFF. In nucleotides, the CDR3 is TGTGCCAGCAGCCCGGATATGACTAGAAGCAATGAGCAGTTCTTC. This rearrangement joins TRBV7-9 to TRBJ2-1; possible D gene TRBD2, 6 bases. Trimming removed 5 bases at V and 6 bases at J, with 17 bases between. CDR1 and CDR2 from the germline V gene are SEHNR and FQNEAQ (reference sequence). CDR3 length equals 15 residues.

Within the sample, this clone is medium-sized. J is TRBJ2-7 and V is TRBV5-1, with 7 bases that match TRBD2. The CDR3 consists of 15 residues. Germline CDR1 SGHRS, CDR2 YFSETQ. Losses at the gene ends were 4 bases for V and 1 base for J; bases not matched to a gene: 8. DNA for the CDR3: TGCGCCAGCAGCCGAGGGGAGGGGTGGTCCTACGAGCAGTACTTC. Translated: CASSRGEGWSYEQYF.

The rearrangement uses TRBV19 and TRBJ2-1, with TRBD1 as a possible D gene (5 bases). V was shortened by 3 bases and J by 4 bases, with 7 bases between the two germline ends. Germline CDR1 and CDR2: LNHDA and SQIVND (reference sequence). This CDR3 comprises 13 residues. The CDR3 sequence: CASSIQGYNEQFF. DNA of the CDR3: TGTGCCAGTAGTATCCAGGGATACAATGAGCAGTTCTTC.

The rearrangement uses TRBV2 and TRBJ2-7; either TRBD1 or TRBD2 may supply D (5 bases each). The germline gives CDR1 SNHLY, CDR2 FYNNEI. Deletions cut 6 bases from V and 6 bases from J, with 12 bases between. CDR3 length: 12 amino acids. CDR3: CASRISGPEQYF. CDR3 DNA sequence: TGTGCCAGCAGGATTTCGGGACCCGAGCAGTACTTC.

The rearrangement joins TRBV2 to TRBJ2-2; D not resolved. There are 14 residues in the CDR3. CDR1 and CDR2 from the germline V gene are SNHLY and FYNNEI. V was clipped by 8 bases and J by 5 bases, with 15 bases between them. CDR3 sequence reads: CASAVVKTTGELFF. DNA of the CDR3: TGTGCCAGCGCAGTGGTGAAGACGACCGGGGAGCTGTTTTTT.